Following are 19 T cell receptor beta chains from one sample sequenced in a study of somatic mutations in cytotoxic T cells in rheumatoid arthritis. The repertoire was sequenced with immunoSEQ multiplex PCR; TCRdb's copy has only in-frame clones and lacks some. The sample lists roughly 11,000 clones; around 79% were seen once. Material: CD8+ T cells sorted from blood. The receptor set was obtained from an adult with rheumatoid arthritis.

The chain joins TRBV28 to TRBJ2-7; D unclear. The V gene's germline CDR1 is MDHEN and CDR2 SYDVKM. CDR3 length equals 15 residues. V lost 3 bases to trimming and J lost 0 bases, with 12 bases between them. The CDR3 sequence: CASSFRLLNSYEQYF. Here the CDR3 DNA reads TGTGCCAGCAGTTTTCGACTGCTAAACTCCTACGAGCAGTACTTC.

This clone was seen a single time. The genes are TRBV11-2 and TRBJ2-7, with 13 bases fitting TRBD2. V was pared by 7 bases and J by 5 bases, with 8 bases of the junction left unmatched. Germline V CDR1 and CDR2: SGHAT, FQNNGV. This CDR3 comprises 15 residues. The CDR3 sequence: CASNPTSGGADEQYF. CDR3 coding DNA: TGTGCCAGCAACCCCACTAGCGGGGGGGCCGACGAGCAGTACTTC.

V gene TRBV6-5 combines with J gene TRBJ2-5; 9 nucleotides line up with TRBD2. J was trimmed by 3 bases and V by 1 base; bases with no gene match: 3. This CDR3 is 15 amino acids long. The germline gives CDR1 MNHEY, CDR2 SVGAGI. In nucleotides, the CDR3 is TGTGCCAGCAGTTACTTTGCGGGGGGGGAAGAGACCCAGTACTTC. The encoded protein is CASSYFAGGEETQYF.

The chain carries TRBV7-6 and TRBJ2-3, with 13 bases identical to TRBD2. Unmatched junction bases numbered 9, after V lost 0 bases and J lost 0 bases. Germline CDR1 reads SGHVS; CDR2 reads FNYEAQ. The CDR3 has 20 residues. For the CDR3, the DNA is TGTGCCAGCAGCTTAGCTCTCGGACTAGCGGGGGCGACTAGCACAGATACGCAGTATTTT. Its protein is CASSLALGLAGATSTDTQYF. Full variable domain (remainder filled in from reference TRBV7-6 and TRBJ2-3): GAGVSQSPRYKVTKRGQDVALRCDPISGHVSLYWYRQALGQGPEFLTYFNYEAQQDKSGLPNDRFSAERPEGSISTLTIQRTEQRDSAMYRCASSLALGLAGATSTDTQYFGPGTRLTVL.

This clone was seen only once. The chain combines TRBV10-1 with TRBJ2-1; the match to TRBD2 covers 7 bases. The CDR3 covers 15 residues. The V and J ends lost 4 bases and 0 bases, in that order; junction bases with no gene match: 3. CDR1 is WNHNN and CDR2 is SYGVQD in the germline V gene (reference sequence). The CDR3 DNA reads as TGCGCCAGCAGTGGCAGCGGGGACTCCTACAATGAGCAGTTCTTC. Amino acid sequence: CASSGSGDSYNEQFF.

The chain couples TRBV5-5 to TRBJ2-3; 9 nucleotides align to TRBD1. The germline gives CDR1 SGHKS, CDR2 YYEKEE (reference sequence). The CDR3 totals 14 residues. The trim removed 5 bases at V and 4 bases at J, leaving 5 bases unmatched. DNA of the CDR3: TGTGCCAGCAGTCCCGGGACAGGGTCAGATACGCAGTATTTT. Translating gives CASSPGTGSDTQYF.

The gene calls are TRBV5-1 and TRBJ1-2, with 7 bases identical to TRBD1. V lost 4 bases to trimming and J lost 6 bases; unmatched junction nucleotides: 3. Germline V gene sequence: CDR1 SGHRS, CDR2 YFSETQ. The CDR3 loop spans 12 amino acids. CDR3 coding DNA: TGCGCCAGCAGCCTAGGACAGGATGGCTACACCTTC. Amino acid sequence: CASSLGQDGYTF. Using reference TRBV5-1 and TRBJ1-2 for the parts outside the CDR3, the full variable domain is KAGVTQTPRYLIKTRGQQVTLSCSPISGHRSVSWYQQTPGQGLQFLFEYFSETQRNKGNFPGRFSGRQFSNSRSEMNVSTLELGDSALYLCASSLGQDGYTFGSGTRLTVV.

This chain connects TRBV5-4 to TRBJ2-1; 11 bases are shared with TRBD2. The CDR3 totals 15 residues. The germline CDR1 and CDR2 sequences are SGHNT and YYREEE (reference sequence). Trimming cost V 4 bases and J 8 bases; bases outside gene matches: 8. In DNA, the CDR3 is TGTGCCAGCAGCCTACTAGCGGGAGTAATTGATGAGCAGTTCTTC. It yields the protein CASSLLAGVIDEQFF. The whole variable domain, remainder taken from reference TRBV5-4 and TRBJ2-1, is ETGVTQSPTHLIKTRGQQVTLRCSSQSGHNTVSWYQQALGQGPQFIFQYYREEENGRGNFPPRFSGLQFPNYSSELNVNALELDDSALYLCASSLLAGVIDEQFFGPGTRLTVL.

The V call is TRBV7-2, the J call TRBJ1-5; D may be TRBD1 (5 bases). V was clipped by 3 bases and J by 0 bases, with 9 bases between them. CDR1 is SGHTA, CDR2 FQGNSA, per germline. The length of the CDR3 is 15 residues. The CDR3 spells CASSFWGNSNQPQHF. In DNA form, the CDR3 reads TGTGCCAGCAGCTTTTGGGGGAATAGCAATCAGCCCCAGCATTTT.

A single count supports this clone. This chain connects TRBV4-1 to TRBJ2-3, with 10 bases identical to TRBD2. CDR1 is MGHRA, CDR2 YSYEKL, per germline. Trimming removed 1 base from V and 3 bases from J; junction bases left unmatched: 4. The CDR3 covers 16 residues. This chain's CDR3 is CASSQVVAGGTDTQYF. DNA of the CDR3: TGCGCCAGCAGCCAAGTGGTAGCGGGAGGAACAGATACGCAGTATTTT.

This clone was recorded once. This chain uses TRBV11-3 with TRBJ2-5; 11 nucleotides line up with TRBD2. Germline-derived CDR1 and CDR2 are SGHNT and YENEEA. The CDR3 extends over 17 amino acids. J was trimmed by 1 base and V by 5 bases; bases with no gene match: 9. CDR3 sequence reads: CASSPRLAGTSQETQYF. CDR3 DNA: TGTGCCAGCAGCCCCCGACTAGCGGGGACTTCCCAAGAGACCCAGTACTTC.

V gene TRBV10-3 combines with J gene TRBJ1-1, with TRBD1 as a possible D gene (6 bases). This CDR3 comprises 15 residues. V gave up 3 bases and J gave up 6 bases, with 17 bases separating them. CDR1 is ENHRY and CDR2 is SYGVKD in the germline V gene. The DNA of the CDR3 is TGTGCCATCAGTGACTCTCTCGGGGGCTCTCCTGAAGCTTTCTTT. Protein product: CAISDSLGGSPEAFF.

The V and J genes are TRBV5-1 and TRBJ1-1; D unclear. V was shortened by 0 bases and J by 4 bases, with 13 bases between the two germline ends. CDR3 length equals 15 residues. Germline lookup yields CDR1 SGHRS and CDR2 YFSETQ. The CDR3 bases are TGCGCCAGCAGCTTGGCCTCCGCGGGAGGCACTGAAGCTTTCTTT. Its translation is CASSLASAGGTEAFF.

This chain links TRBV27 with TRBJ2-7, with TRBD2 identical over 7 bases. This CDR3 contains 15 residues. Looked up from germline, CDR1 is MNHEY and CDR2 is SMNVEV (reference sequence). Trimming took 4 bases from V and 3 from J; bases not matched to a gene: 9. CDR3 sequence reads: CASSSLSSGVYEQYF. For the CDR3, the DNA is TGTGCCAGCAGTTCCCTCTCTAGCGGCGTCTACGAGCAGTACTTC.

The chain employs TRBV5-4 and TRBJ2-2; 8 nucleotides match TRBD2. Trimming took 5 bases from V and 6 from J; bases not matched to a gene: 9. The CDR3 covers 15 residues. Germline V gives CDR1 SGHNT, CDR2 YYREEE (reference sequence). The CDR3 loop reads CASSFGAGGPGELFF. The CDR3 DNA follows: TGTGCCAGCAGTTTTGGGGCGGGAGGCCCCGGGGAGCTGTTTTTT. The whole variable domain, remainder taken from reference TRBV5-4 and TRBJ2-2, is ETGVTQSPTHLIKTRGQQVTLRCSSQSGHNTVSWYQQALGQGPQFIFQYYREEENGRGNFPPRFSGLQFPNYSSELNVNALELDDSALYLCASSFGAGGPGELFFGEGSRLTVL.

V is TRBV11-2 and J is TRBJ1-1; D gene unclear. V lost 3 bases to trimming and J lost 2 bases, with 1 base between them. This CDR3 is 11 amino acids long. The germline V gene has CDR1 SGHAT and CDR2 FQNNGV. CDR3 loop: CASSFNTEAFF. The CDR3 bases are TGTGCCAGCAGCTTCAACACTGAAGCTTTCTTT.

The V call is TRBV9, the J call TRBJ1-2; TRBD1 agrees at 11 bases. Germline V gene data show CDR1 as SGDLS and CDR2 as YYNGEE. Trimming took 3 bases from V and 7 from J; bases not matched to a gene: 8. The CDR3 extends over 15 amino acids. The CDR3: CASSGSGDRGSGYTF. DNA for the CDR3: TGTGCCAGCAGCGGTTCCGGGGACAGGGGGTCTGGCTACACCTTC.

The J gene is TRBJ1-5, the V gene TRBV9; weak D call: TRBD1 (6 bases). This CDR3 spans 14 amino acids. In germline, CDR1 is SGDLS, CDR2 YYNGEE. Trimming took 0 bases from V and 8 from J, leaving 12 bases between them. The DNA of the CDR3 is TGTGCCAGCAGCGTAGGGGGGCTGGACGAGCCCCAGCATTTT. It codes for CASSVGGLDEPQHF.

This clone was seen a handful of times. The junction differs from germline at one of its ends, possibly a read error. The gene calls are TRBV5-5 and TRBJ1-5, with TRBD1 as a possible D gene (6 bases). The CDR3 totals 15 residues. Germline V gene lookup returns CDR1 SGHKS and CDR2 YYEKEE (reference sequence). As DNA, the CDR3 is TGTGCCAGCACCTTGGGGGCGTTGGGCGATCAGCCCCAGCATTTT. It yields the protein CASTLGALGDQPQHF.